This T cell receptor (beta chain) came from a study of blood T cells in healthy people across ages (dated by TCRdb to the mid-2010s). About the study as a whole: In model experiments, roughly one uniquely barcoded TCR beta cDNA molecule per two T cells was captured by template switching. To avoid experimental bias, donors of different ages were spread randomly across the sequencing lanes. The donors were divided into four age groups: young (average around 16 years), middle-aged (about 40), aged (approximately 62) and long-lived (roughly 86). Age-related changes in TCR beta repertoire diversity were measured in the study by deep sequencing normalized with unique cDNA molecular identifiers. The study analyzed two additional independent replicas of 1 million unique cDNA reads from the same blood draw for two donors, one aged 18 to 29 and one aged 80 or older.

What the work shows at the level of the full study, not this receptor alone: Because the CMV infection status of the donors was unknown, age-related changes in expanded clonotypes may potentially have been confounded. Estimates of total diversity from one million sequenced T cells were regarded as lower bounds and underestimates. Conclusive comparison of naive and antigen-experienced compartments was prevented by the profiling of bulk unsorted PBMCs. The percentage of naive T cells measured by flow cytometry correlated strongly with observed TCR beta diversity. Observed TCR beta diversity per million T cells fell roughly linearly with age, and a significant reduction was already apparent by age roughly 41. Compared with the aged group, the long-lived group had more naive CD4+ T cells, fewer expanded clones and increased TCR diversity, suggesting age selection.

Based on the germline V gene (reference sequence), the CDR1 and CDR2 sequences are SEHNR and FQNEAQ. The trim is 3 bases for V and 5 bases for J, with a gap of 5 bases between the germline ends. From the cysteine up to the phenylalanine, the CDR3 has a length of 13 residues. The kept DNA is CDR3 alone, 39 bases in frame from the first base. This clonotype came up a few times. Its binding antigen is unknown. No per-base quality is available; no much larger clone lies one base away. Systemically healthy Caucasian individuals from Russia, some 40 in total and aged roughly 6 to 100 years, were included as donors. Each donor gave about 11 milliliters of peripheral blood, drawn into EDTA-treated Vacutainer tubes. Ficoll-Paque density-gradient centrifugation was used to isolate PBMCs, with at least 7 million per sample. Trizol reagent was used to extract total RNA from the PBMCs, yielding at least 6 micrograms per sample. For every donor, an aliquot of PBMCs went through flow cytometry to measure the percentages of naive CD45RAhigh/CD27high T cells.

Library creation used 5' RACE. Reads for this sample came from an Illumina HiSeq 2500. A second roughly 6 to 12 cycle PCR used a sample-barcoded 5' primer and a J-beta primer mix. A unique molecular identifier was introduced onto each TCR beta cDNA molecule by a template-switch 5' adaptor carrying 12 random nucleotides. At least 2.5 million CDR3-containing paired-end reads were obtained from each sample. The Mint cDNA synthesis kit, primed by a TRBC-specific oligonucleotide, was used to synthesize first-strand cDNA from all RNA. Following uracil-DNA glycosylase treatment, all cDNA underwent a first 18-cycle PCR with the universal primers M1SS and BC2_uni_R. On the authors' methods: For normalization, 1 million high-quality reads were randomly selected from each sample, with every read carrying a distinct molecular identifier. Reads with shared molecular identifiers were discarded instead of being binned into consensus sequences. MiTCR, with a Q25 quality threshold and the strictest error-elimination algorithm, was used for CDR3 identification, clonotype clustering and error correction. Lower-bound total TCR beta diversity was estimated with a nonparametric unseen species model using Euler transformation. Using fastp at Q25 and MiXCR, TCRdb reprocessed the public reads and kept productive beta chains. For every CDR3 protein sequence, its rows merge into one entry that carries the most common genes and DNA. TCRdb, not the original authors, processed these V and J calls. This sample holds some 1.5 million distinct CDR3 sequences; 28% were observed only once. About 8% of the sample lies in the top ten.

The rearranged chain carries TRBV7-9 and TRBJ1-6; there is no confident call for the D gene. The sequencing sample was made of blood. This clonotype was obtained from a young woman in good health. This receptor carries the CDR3 CASSFQDNSPLHF. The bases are TGTGCCAGCAGCTTCCAGGATAATTCACCCCTCCACTTT.